The table lists the clone carrying this TCR beta chain with a few counts. The antigen is unknown. TCRdb called the reads again in MiXCR, with one record for every CDR3 protein. The sample has about 900,000 distinct CDR3 sequences, 30% to 40% seen once. V was shortened by 5 bases and J by 4 bases, with 12 bases between the two germline ends. The CDR3 runs 13 residues. Germline CDR1 MNHEY, CDR2 SMNVEV (reference sequence). The sample is drawn from a study of T cell repertoires in cytomegalovirus infection. The chain employs TRBV27 and TRBJ2-7, with D possibly called TRBD1 or TRBD2 (5 bases each). This clonotype was obtained from a human donor in good health (CMV status not recorded). Some clones in this sample may be carry-over from other donors' samples. Sequencing used cultured CD8+ T cells from PBMCs, obtained from culture after CMV antigen stimulation. The CDR3 region is CASSLPGRYEQYF. The CDR3 DNA is TGTGCCAGCAGTCTCCCGGGGCGGTACGAGCAGTACTTC.